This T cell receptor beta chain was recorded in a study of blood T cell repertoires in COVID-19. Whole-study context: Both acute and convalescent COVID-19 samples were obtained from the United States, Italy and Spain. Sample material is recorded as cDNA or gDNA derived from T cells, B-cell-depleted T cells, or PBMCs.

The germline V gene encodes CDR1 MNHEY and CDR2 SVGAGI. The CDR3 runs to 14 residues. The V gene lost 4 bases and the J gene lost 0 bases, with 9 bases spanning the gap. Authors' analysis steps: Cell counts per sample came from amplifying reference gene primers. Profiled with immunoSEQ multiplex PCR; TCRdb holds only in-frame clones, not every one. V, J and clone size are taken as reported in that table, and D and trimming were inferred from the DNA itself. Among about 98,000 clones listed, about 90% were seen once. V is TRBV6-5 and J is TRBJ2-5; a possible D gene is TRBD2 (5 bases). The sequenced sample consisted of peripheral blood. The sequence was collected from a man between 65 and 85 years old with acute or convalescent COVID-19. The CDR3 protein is CASSSGKYQETQYF. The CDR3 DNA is TGTGCCAGCAGTTCCGGGAAGTACCAAGAGACCCAGTACTTC.